This TCR beta chain stems from a study of blood T cell repertoires in COVID-19 (dated by TCRdb to about 2020). Study-level background: Samples covering the acute and convalescent phases of COVID-19 were provided by collaborators in the United States, Italy and Spain. The prospective study material was composed of cDNA or gDNA derived from T cells, B-cell-depleted T cells, or PBMCs. Samples were obtained from the ongoing ImmuneRACE study (first 160 participants) and from 1,254 subjects provided by 6 global collaborators. Subjects who had been exposed to COVID-19, were actively infected with it, or had recovered from it provided the deeply sampled blood TCRbeta repertoires that made up the dataset. Where HLA class I and class II types were available, the types were taken from metadata supplied by the sample provider, not from assay-based typing. The repertoires were made available in a free public database intended to serve as a resource for research on the immune response to SARS-CoV-2. A de-identified subject ID, COVID-19 status, age in years and sex were almost always included in the sample metadata. What the authors observed across the whole study: Clinical and demographic metadata were provided uncurated, with the amount varying by source and participant.

This clone has only a few counts. No antigen is known for it. Base-call qualities are not available, and no considerably larger clone is one nucleotide away. TCRbeta CDR3 regions were amplified from genomic DNA by means of the immunoSEQ Assay, a bias-controlled multiplex PCR. In the paper's pipeline: Nucleated cell counts per sample were estimated from amplification of reference gene primers within the assay. Sequence reads were collapsed and filtered to measure the absolute abundance of every unique TCRbeta CDR3 rearrangement. For each sample, productive Simpson clonality was calculated as the square root of Simpson's diversity index over productive rearrangements. Imported from immuneACCESS, the table was reduced by TCRdb to in-frame sequences with V and J called. These copies leave out some clones; in studies compared against another copy, an unresolved V gene accounts for under half, and the cause of the remainder is not known. V, J and clone size were drawn from that table, and D and trimming were deduced from the DNA. The sample profile shows over 75,000 clones; around 90% of them were found once. Of the sample, roughly 4.2% is held by the ten largest clones.

Spanning cysteine to phenylalanine, the CDR3 consists of 18 amino acids. The retained sequence is limited to the CDR3, 54 bases, with the frame set at the first base. At one collaborating source in Seattle, patients were enrolled during active infection and were followed longitudinally through the course of disease. Collaborating institutions collected whole blood in K2EDTA tubes following their own protocols. For TCRbeta analysis, collaborator samples were shipped as frozen whole blood, as isolated PBMCs, or as DNA extracted from either sample type. This TCR was sampled from a human donor with COVID-19, enrolled during active disease. The donor label of this sample is uncertain. The sample taken for sequencing was peripheral blood. The chain links TRBV21-1 with TRBJ2-7; the DNA was not compared with TRBD1, the D call given in the table. TRBV21-1 is designated a pseudogene. The nucleotide sequence reads as follows: TGTGCCAGCAGCAAAGCTCACAGAACCGGGGGACAGCACTACGAGCAGTACTTC. Its product reads: CASSKAHRTGGQHYEQYF.